Included here is one T cell receptor (beta chain) sequence, with context. This entry belongs to a study of shared clonotypes between healthy human individuals. At the level of the study: Used for every donor were three CD4 naive, three CD4 memory, two CD8 naive and one CD8 memory plate.

Naive CD8 cells were CD45RO-negative, positively selected for CCR7, excluding terminally differentiated effector memory CD45RA+ cells. Deep was the level at which the assay was run. Measured with immunoSEQ multiplex PCR; TCRdb has only the in-frame clones, and not every one. Of around 650,000 clones listed, around 96% are singletons. This sequence was found in a woman aged 25 to 39 in good health. Sequenced material: naive CD8+ T cells sorted from blood.

Here the CDR3 DNA reads TGTGCCAGCCCGATAAAGCCCGGGACAGACGATAACTATGGCTACACCTTC. Residues: CASPIKPGTDDNYGYTF. This sequence joins TRBV6-4 and TRBJ1-2, with TRBD1 matching 7 bases. With V trimmed by 8 bases and J by 1 base, 16 bases remained unmatched. Germline CDR1 is MRHNA and CDR2 is SNTAGT. CDR3 length: 17 amino acids.